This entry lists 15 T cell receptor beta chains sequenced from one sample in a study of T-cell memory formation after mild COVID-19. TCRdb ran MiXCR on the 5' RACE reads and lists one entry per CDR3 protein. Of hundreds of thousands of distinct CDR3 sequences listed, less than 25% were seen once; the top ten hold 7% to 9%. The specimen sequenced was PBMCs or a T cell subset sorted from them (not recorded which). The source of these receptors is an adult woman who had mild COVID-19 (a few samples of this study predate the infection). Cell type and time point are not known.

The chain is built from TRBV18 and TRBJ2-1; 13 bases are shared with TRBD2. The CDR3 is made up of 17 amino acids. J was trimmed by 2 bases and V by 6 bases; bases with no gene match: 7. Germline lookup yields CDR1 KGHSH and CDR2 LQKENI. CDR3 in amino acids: CASSPGTSGETYNEQFF. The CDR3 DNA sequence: TGTGCCAGCTCGCCCGGGACTAGCGGGGAAACCTACAATGAGCAGTTCTTC.

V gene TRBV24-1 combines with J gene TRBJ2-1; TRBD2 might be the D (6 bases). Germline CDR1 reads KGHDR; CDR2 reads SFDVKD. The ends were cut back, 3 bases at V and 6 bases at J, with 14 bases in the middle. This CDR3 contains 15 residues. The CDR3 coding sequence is TGTGCCACCAGTGATCCGCAGACTAGTCCCAATGAGCAGTTCTTC. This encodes CATSDPQTSPNEQFF.

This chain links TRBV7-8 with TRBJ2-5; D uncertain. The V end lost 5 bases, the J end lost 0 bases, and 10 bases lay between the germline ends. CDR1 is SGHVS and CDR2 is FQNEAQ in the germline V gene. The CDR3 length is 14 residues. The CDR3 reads CASSLDQYQETQYF. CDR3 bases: TGTGCCAGCAGCCTGGACCAGTACCAAGAGACCCAGTACTTC.

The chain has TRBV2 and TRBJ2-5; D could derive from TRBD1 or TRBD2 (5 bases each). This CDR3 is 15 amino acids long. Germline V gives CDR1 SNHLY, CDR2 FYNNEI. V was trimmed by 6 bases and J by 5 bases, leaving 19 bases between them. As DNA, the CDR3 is TGTGCCAGCAGATTGGAGGATGGGGCGTGGGAGACCCAGTACTTC. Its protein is CASRLEDGAWETQYF. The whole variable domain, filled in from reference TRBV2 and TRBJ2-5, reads EPEVTQTPSHQVTQMGQEVILRCVPISNHLYFYWYRQILGQKVEFLVSFYNNEISEKSEIFDDQFSVERPDGSNFTLKIRSTKLEDSAMYFCASRLEDGAWETQYFGPGTRLLVL.

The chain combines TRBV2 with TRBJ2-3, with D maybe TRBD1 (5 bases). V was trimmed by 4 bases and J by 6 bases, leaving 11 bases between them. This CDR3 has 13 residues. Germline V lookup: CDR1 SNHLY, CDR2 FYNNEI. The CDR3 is CASSAQDRDTQYF. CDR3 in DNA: TGTGCCAGCAGTGCACAGGATAGGGATACGCAGTATTTT.

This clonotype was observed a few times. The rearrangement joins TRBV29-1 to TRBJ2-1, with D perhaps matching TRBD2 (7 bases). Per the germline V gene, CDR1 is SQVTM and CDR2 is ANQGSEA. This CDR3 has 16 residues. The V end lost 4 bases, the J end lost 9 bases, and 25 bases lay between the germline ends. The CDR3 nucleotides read TGCAGCGTTGGAGTTTTAGCGGGCCCAAAGGGGGGTGAGCAGTTCTTC. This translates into CSVGVLAGPKGGEQFF.

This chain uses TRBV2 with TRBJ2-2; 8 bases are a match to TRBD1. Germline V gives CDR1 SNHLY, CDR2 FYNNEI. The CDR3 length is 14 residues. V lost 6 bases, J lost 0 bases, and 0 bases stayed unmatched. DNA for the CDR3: TGTGCCAGCAGGGGACAGGCGAACACCGGGGAGCTGTTTTTT. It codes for CASRGQANTGELFF. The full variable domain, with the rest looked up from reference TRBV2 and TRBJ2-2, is EPEVTQTPSHQVTQMGQEVILRCVPISNHLYFYWYRQILGQKVEFLVSFYNNEISEKSEIFDDQFSVERPDGSNFTLKIRSTKLEDSAMYFCASRGQANTGELFFGEGSRLTVL.

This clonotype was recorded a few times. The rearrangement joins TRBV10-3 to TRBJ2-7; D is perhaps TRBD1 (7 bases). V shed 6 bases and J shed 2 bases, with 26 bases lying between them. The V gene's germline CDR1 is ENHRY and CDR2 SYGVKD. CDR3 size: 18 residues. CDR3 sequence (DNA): TGTGCCATCAGCCAACCGACAGGGTCCGGGACTGCAACCTACGAGCAGTACTTC. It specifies CAISQPTGSGTATYEQYF.

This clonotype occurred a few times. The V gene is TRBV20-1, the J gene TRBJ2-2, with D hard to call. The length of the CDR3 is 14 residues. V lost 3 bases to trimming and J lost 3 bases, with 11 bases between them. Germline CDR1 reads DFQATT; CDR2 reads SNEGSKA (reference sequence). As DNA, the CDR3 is TGCAGTGCTAGGCCGGGCCTACACACCGGGGAGCTGTTTTTT. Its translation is CSARPGLHTGELFF.

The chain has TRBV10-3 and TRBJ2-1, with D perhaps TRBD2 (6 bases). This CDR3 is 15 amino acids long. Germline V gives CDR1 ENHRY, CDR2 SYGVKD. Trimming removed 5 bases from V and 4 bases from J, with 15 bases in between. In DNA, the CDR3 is TGTGCCATCAGTTCAACAGGAGGGGCATACAATGAGCAGTTCTTC. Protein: CAISSTGGAYNEQFF.

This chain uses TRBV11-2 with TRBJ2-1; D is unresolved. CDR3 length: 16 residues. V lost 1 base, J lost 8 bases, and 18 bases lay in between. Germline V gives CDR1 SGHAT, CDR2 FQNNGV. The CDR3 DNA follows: TGTGCCAGCAGCTTAGCCCTCCTTGACAAGGTAGATGAGCAGTTCTTC. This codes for CASSLALLDKVDEQFF.

The CDR3 DNA follows: TGTGCCAGCAGCTTGGAGCCGAGGGACACCGGGGAGCTGTTTTTT. Residues: CASSLEPRDTGELFF. The V and J genes are TRBV7-3 and TRBJ2-2, with D maybe TRBD2 (5 bases). Trimming cost V 3 bases and J 3 bases, with 11 bases left between them. The CDR3 spans 15 residues. Looked up from germline, CDR1 is SGHTA and CDR2 is FQGTGA.

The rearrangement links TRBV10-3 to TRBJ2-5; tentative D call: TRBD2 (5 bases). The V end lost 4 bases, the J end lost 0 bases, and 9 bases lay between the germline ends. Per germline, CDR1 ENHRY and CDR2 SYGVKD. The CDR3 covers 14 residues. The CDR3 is CAISGTGYQETQYF. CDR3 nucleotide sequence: TGTGCCATCAGTGGGACGGGGTACCAAGAGACCCAGTACTTC.

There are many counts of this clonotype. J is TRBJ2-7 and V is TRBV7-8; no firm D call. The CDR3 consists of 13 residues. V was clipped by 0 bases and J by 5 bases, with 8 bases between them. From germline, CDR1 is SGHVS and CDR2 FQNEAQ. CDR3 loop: CASSLAIADEQYF. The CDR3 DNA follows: TGTGCCAGCAGCTTAGCTATCGCCGACGAGCAGTACTTC.

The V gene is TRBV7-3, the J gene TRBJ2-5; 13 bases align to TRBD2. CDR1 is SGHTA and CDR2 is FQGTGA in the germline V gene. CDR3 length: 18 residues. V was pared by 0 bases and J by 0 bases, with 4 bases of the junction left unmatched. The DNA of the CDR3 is TGTGCCAGCAGCTTAACGCCGGGACTAGCGGGGAACCAAGAGACCCAGTACTTC. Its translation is CASSLTPGLAGNQETQYF. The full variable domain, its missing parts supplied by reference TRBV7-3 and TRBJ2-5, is GAGVSQTPSNKVTEKGKYVELRCDPISGHTALYWYRQSLGQGPEFLIYFQGTGAADDSGLPNDRFFAVRPEGSVSTLKIQRTERGDSAVYLCASSLTPGLAGNQETQYFGPGTRLLVL.